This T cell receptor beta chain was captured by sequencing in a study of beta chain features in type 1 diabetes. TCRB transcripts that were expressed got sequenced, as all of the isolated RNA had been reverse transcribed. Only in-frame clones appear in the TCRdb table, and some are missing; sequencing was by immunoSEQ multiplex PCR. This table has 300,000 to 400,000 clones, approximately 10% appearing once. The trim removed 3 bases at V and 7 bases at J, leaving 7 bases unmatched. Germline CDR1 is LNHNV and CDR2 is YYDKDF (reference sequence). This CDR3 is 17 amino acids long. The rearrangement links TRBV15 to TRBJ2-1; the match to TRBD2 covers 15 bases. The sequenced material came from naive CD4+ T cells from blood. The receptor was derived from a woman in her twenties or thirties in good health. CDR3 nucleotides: TGTGCCACCAGCAGTGGGACTAGCGGGAGGCCAGGGAATGAGCAGTTCTTC. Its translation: CATSSGTSGRPGNEQFF.